Listed below are T cell receptor beta chains from one sample, sequenced in a study of control samples from healthy donors and cancer patients. TCRdb keeps only in-frame clones here, not all; method: immunoSEQ multiplex PCR. The sample shows approximately 150,000 clones, about nine tenths of them seen only once. The sample taken for sequencing was blood. These receptor sequences come from a woman aged 40 to 50 in good health. CDR3s include the opening cysteine and the closing phenylalanine or tryptophan. Part of the rows lack a size; the others show once, few, many or a class for expanded clones.

-,TRBV6-7,TRBJ2-3,16,CASSDIAGGRTDTQYF
once,TRBV4-1,TRBJ2-4,16,CASSQPTKREKNIQYF
-,TRBV19,TRBJ2-7,14,CASSGTGYSYEQYF
-,TRBV9,TRBJ2-3,14,CASSVEGLTDTQYF
-,TRBV3-1/TRBV3-2,TRBJ1-2,17,CASSLLRRPGQGSGYTF
-,TRBV29-1,TRBJ2-7,13,CSAQGQGRGEQYF
once,TRBV2,TRBJ1-4,15,CASSEVGDEDEKLFF
-,TRBV7-9,TRBJ1-3,13,CASSSLSRDTIYF
-,TRBV7-9,TRBJ1-2,12,CASSRDTYGYTF
-,TRBV28,TRBJ2-7,15,CASSWFAGNSYEQYF
-,TRBV7-9,TRBJ2-2,14,CASKGTSDTGELFF
-,TRBV4-1,TRBJ1-2,15,CASSPQTGQNYGYTF
-,TRBV7-2,TRBJ1-1,14,CASSPQGWGTEAFF
-,TRBV7-2,TRBJ2-1,17,CASSSRLAGAKDNEQFF
-,TRBV6-5,TRBJ1-1,13,CASCLWGDTEAFF
-,TRBV11-2,TRBJ2-5,13,CASSRKVQETQYF
-,TRBV23-1,TRBJ1-1,16,CASSQNCNLVGTEAFF
-,TRBV5-6,TRBJ1-1,14,CASRGWSWDTEAFF
-,TRBV6-5,TRBJ1-6,16,CASSSHLGVYNSPLHF
-,TRBV10-3,TRBJ2-3,13,CAITQDNTDTQYF
once,TRBV29-1,TRBJ2-5,14,CSGQSGTGVKTQYF
-,TRBV15,TRBJ2-7,14,CATSSGGETYEQYF
-,TRBV20-1,TRBJ1-6,13,CSASQGVGSPLHF
-,TRBV10-1,TRBJ2-7,14,CASSEGTGRGEQYF
-,TRBV6-5,TRBJ2-1,13,CASSYDSYNEQFF
-,TRBV9,TRBJ2-7,14,CASSATTASYEQYF
-,TRBV27,TRBJ1-1,13,CASRRGLDTEAFF
-,TRBV28,TRBJ2-7,15,CASSHAGTSGYEQYF
-,TRBV6-6,TRBJ1-2,15,CASSYSGQGNYGYTF
-,TRBV18,TRBJ1-1,15,CASSPPAPMNTEAFF
once,TRBV4-2,TRBJ2-3,16,CASSQDPGQGQLTQYF
once,TRBV18,TRBJ1-1,15,CASSPRTGGDTEAFF
-,TRBV2,TRBJ1-4,18,CASSEVLPPDEVFEKLFF
-,TRBV6-1,TRBJ1-1,14,CASSEVAVNTEAFF
-,TRBV5-1,TRBJ2-7,15,CASSLAPTGFYEQYF
few,TRBV19,TRBJ2-1,14,CASRRLAGDNEQFF
-,TRBV29-1,TRBJ2-3,12,CSVEATADTQYF
-,TRBV7-3,TRBJ2-3,13,CASSGGITDTQYF
-,TRBV10-3,TRBJ1-2,14,CAISDPGQGYGYTF
-,TRBV4-1,TRBJ1-6,14,CASSQVLVGSPLHF
once,TRBV5-1,TRBJ1-2,14,CASSLGTAIYGYTF
-,TRBV7-8,TRBJ1-1,14,CASSWLRVDTEAFF
-,TRBV10-2,TRBJ2-2,17,CASRDGTSGGNTGELFF
-,TRBV27,TRBJ2-7,12,CASGQNDYEQYF
-,TRBV27,TRBJ1-1,15,CASSSGGGSNTEAFF
-,TRBV5-1,TRBJ1-2,15,CASSLGGQGAQGYTF
-,TRBV29-1,TRBJ1-1,14,CSVEGGTVNTEAFF
-,TRBV5-4,TRBJ1-2,14,CASNLDSQIYGYTF
-,TRBV6-6,TRBJ1-1,15,CASLGRRGENTEAFF
-,TRBV19,TRBJ2-5,13,CASSINPRETQYF